Here is one T cell receptor (beta chain) with its context. In the study's own analysis: Estimation of nucleated cell counts was performed using reference gene primer amplification. The table came from immunoSEQ multiplex PCR; TCRdb's copy has only in-frame clones and leaves some out. The V and J calls and clone size are taken from that table; D and trimming were inferred from the DNA. The data show about 150,000 clones, 84% seen once. This record belongs to a study of blood T cell repertoires in COVID-19. The V and J ends lost 4 bases and 2 bases, in that order; junction bases with no gene match: 8. The germline CDR1 and CDR2 sequences are SGHRS and YFSETQ. The length of the CDR3 is 16 residues.

The chain recombines TRBV5-1 with TRBJ1-5, with 8 positions matching TRBD1. The origin of this receptor is a woman between 50 and 59 years old with acute or convalescent COVID-19. Sequenced input: peripheral blood. DNA of the CDR3: TGCGCCAGCAGCCCTACTTCGGGACAGGGCAATCAGCCCCAGCATTTT. As protein: CASSPTSGQGNQPQHF.